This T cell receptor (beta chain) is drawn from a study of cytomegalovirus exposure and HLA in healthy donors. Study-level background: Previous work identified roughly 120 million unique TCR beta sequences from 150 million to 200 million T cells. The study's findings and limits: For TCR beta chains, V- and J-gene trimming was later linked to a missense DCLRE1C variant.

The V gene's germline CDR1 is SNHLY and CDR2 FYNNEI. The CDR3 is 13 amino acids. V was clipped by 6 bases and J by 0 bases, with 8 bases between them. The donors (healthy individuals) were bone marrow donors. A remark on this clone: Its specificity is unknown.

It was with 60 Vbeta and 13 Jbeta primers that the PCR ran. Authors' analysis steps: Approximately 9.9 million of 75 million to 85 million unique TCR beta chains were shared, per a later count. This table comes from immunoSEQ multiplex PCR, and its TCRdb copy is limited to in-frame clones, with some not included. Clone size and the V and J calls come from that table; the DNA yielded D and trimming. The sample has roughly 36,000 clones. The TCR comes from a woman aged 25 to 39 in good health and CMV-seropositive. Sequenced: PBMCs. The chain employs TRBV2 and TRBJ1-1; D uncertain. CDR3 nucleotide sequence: TGTGCCAGCAGACAGACCTTGAACACTGAAGCTTTCTTT. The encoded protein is CASRQTLNTEAFF.